This TCR beta chain was recorded in a study of cytomegalovirus exposure and HLA in healthy donors. The study ran its PCR with 60 Vbeta and 13 Jbeta primers. The table came from immunoSEQ multiplex PCR; TCRdb's copy has only in-frame clones and leaves some out. This table has around 180,000 clones, about four fifths appearing once. Input material: PBMCs. This clonotype was sampled from a boy younger than 18 in good health and CMV-seronegative.

This chain's CDR3 is CASSDYTDTQYF. The CDR3 bases are TGTGCCAGCAGCGATTACACAGATACGCAGTATTTT. The chain links TRBV9 to TRBJ2-3, with D unclear. The germline V gene has CDR1 SGDLS and CDR2 YYNGEE. Trimming removed 3 bases from V and 2 bases from J, with 4 bases in between. This CDR3 is built from 12 residues.